This entry lists 22 T cell receptor beta chains sequenced from one sample in a study of cytomegalovirus exposure and HLA in healthy donors. Repertoires were generated with immunoSEQ multiplex PCR, while TCRdb's copy carries only in-frame clones and drops some. The sample consists of about 65,000 clones, approximately 93% of them appearing once. Source material: PBMCs. The receptor source for this set is a man younger than 35 in good health and CMV-seropositive.

V is TRBV7-9 and J is TRBJ2-2; D possibly corresponds to TRBD2 (7 bases). The CDR3 sequence is 15 residues long. CDR1 SEHNR and CDR2 FQNEAQ come from the germline V gene (reference sequence). V lost 11 bases to trimming and J lost 0 bases, with 16 bases between them. The CDR3 DNA reads TGTGCCTCCCGGGGGCGGGGGCCGAACACCGGGGAGCTGTTTTTT. This encodes CASRGRGPNTGELFF.

V is TRBV7-8 and J is TRBJ2-2; D not resolved. Deletions cut 2 bases from V and 0 bases from J, with 10 bases between. The V gene's germline CDR1 is SGHVS and CDR2 FQNEAQ. The CDR3 contains 16 residues. The CDR3 loop is CASSLYVTANTGELFF. The CDR3, as DNA: TGTGCCAGCAGCTTATACGTCACGGCGAACACCGGGGAGCTGTTTTTT.

The V call is TRBV11-2, the J call TRBJ1-1, with D unclear. Germline V gene sequence: CDR1 SGHAT, CDR2 FQNNGV. V was cut by 5 bases and J by 3 bases, with 4 bases left in between. The CDR3 has 11 residues. The CDR3 here is CASSPYTEAFF. CDR3 nucleotide sequence: TGTGCCAGCAGCCCCTACACTGAAGCTTTCTTT.

The chain links TRBV7-3 to TRBJ2-1, with 10 nucleotides matching TRBD2. Germline trimming cut 4 bases from V and 5 bases from J; bases unmatched to any gene: 8. The CDR3 contains 16 residues. Germline V gene data show CDR1 as SGHTA and CDR2 as FQGTGA. The CDR3 loop reads CASSSQGLAGDNEQFF. In DNA form, the CDR3 reads TGTGCCAGCAGCTCCCAAGGGCTAGCGGGAGACAATGAGCAGTTCTTC.

The rearrangement joins TRBV19 to TRBJ2-1; the match to TRBD2 covers 8 bases. The CDR3 is made up of 15 amino acids. The germline gives CDR1 LNHDA, CDR2 SQIVND (reference sequence). The ends lost 7 bases at V and 4 bases at J; junction bases unmatched: 9. CDR3 loop: CASTLKGLGYNEQFF. The CDR3 coding sequence is TGTGCCAGTACCCTGAAGGGACTAGGTTACAATGAGCAGTTCTTC.

The rearrangement links TRBV27 to TRBJ1-2; perhaps TRBD1 as D (6 bases). Trimming cost V 5 bases and J 4 bases, with 20 bases left between them. CDR3 length equals 16 residues. Germline values: CDR1 MNHEY, CDR2 SMNVEV (reference sequence). The CDR3 is CASSPQGRQYIYGYTF. DNA of the CDR3: TGTGCCAGCAGTCCACAGGGCAGACAATATATCTATGGCTACACCTTC.

The chain employs TRBV28 and TRBJ1-4, with TRBD1 identical over 8 bases. V trimming: 3 bases; J trimming: 8 bases; junction bases outside the gene matches: 11. Germline loops: CDR1 MDHEN, CDR2 SYDVKM. This CDR3 is 16 amino acids long. The CDR3 loop reads CASSLPGQAFTEKLFF. The CDR3 nucleotides read TGTGCCAGCAGTTTGCCGGGACAGGCTTTTACCGAAAAACTGTTTTTT. Filled out from reference TRBV28 and TRBJ1-4, the complete variable domain reads DVKVTQSSRYLVKRTGEKVFLECVQDMDHENMFWYRQDPGLGLRLIYFSYDVKMKEKGDIPEGYSVSREKKERFSLILESASTNQTSMYLCASSLPGQAFTEKLFFGSGTQLSVL.

The V call is TRBV13, the J call TRBJ2-7; D not resolved. Trimming removed 5 bases at V and 0 bases at J, with 8 bases between. The CDR3 loop spans 13 amino acids. Germline values: CDR1 PRHDT, CDR2 FYEKMQ (reference sequence). Here the CDR3 DNA reads TGTGCCAGCAGCGTAGACTCCTCCTACGAGCAGTACTTC. It encodes CASSVDSSYEQYF.

The chain is built from TRBV11-3 and TRBJ2-1; perhaps TRBD2 as D (6 bases). Trimming cost V 1 base and J 2 bases, with 15 bases left between them. The CDR3 covers 17 residues. Germline loops: CDR1 SGHNT, CDR2 YENEEA. This chain's CDR3 is CASSLGVGGRAYNEQFF. The CDR3, as DNA: TGTGCCAGCAGCTTAGGAGTGGGGGGTAGAGCCTACAATGAGCAGTTCTTC.

The chain has TRBV18 and TRBJ1-4; 8 bases align to TRBD1. The CDR3 has 15 amino acids. Germline V gives CDR1 KGHSH, CDR2 LQKENI. Germline trimming cut 6 bases from V and 8 bases from J; bases unmatched to any gene: 11. The CDR3 sequence is CASSEDRGITEKLFF. In DNA, the CDR3 is TGTGCCAGCTCCGAAGACAGGGGTATAACCGAAAAACTGTTTTTT.

The V and J genes are TRBV4-1 and TRBJ1-2; D is undetermined. In germline, CDR1 is MGHRA, CDR2 YSYEKL. The CDR3 totals 13 residues. The V and J ends lost 4 bases and 8 bases respectively, with 14 bases between them. CDR3 loop: CASSPDWNTGYTF. The CDR3 DNA sequence: TGCGCCAGCAGCCCTGACTGGAATACAGGCTACACCTTC.

The chain couples TRBV28 to TRBJ1-2; D not certain. Germline V gene sequence: CDR1 MDHEN, CDR2 SYDVKM. V lost 6 bases and J 4 bases, leaving 15 bases between the germline ends. This CDR3 has 14 amino acids. The CDR3 reads CASSPRADLYGYTF. The DNA for the CDR3 is TGTGCCAGCAGCCCCCGCGCCGATCTCTATGGCTACACCTTC.

V usage is TRBV11-2 and J usage is TRBJ1-1; 8 bases match TRBD1. CDR1 SGHAT and CDR2 FQNNGV come from the germline V gene. The CDR3 is 16 amino acids. J gave up 9 bases and V 6 bases, and 18 bases lay outside the gene matches. In nucleotides, the CDR3 is TGTGCCAGCAGGGAAACGACCGGGACAGGCGTGGAGAAAGCTTTCTTT. It codes for CASRETTGTGVEKAFF.

This chain joins TRBV20-1 and TRBJ1-1; no clear D gene. V was trimmed by 8 bases and J by 5 bases, leaving 12 bases between them. Germline V gene lookup returns CDR1 DFQATT and CDR2 SNEGSKA (reference sequence). The CDR3 runs to 11 residues. The CDR3 sequence is CSRPGETEAFF. The DNA of the CDR3 is TGCAGTCGCCCGGGAGAGACTGAAGCTTTCTTT.

The rearrangement links TRBV19 to TRBJ1-5; D call uncertain. There are 9 residues in the CDR3. CDR1 is LNHDA and CDR2 is SQIVND in the germline V gene (reference sequence). Trimming removed 8 bases at V and 7 bases at J, with 3 bases between. The CDR3 loop reads CASGQPQHF. The CDR3 region has the DNA TGTGCCAGTGGCCAGCCCCAGCATTTT.

The chain is built from TRBV11-1 and TRBJ2-1; weak D call: TRBD2 (6 bases). This CDR3 region has 15 residues. Germline V gene lookup returns CDR1 SGHAT and CDR2 FQDESV (reference sequence). Trimming pared 3 bases from V and 0 bases from J, leaving 9 bases between. Here the CDR3 DNA reads TGTGCCAGCAGCTTTCGGGGGAGCTCCTACAATGAGCAGTTCTTC. This sequence encodes CASSFRGSSYNEQFF.

The rearrangement uses TRBV7-9 and TRBJ2-1, with D uncertain. Between the trimmed V and J ends, which lost 1 base and 7 bases, there was a span of 8 bases. CDR1 and CDR2 (germline): SEHNR, FQNEAQ (reference sequence). This CDR3 is 13 amino acids long. CDR3 amino acids: CASSLGAMNEQFF. The DNA of the CDR3 is TGTGCCAGCAGCTTAGGGGCTATGAATGAGCAGTTCTTC.

The table lists this clone with a few counts. The chain carries TRBV6-1 and TRBJ2-3, with TRBD2 matching over 7 bases. The junction had 8 bases not matched to a gene; V was cut back by 2 bases and J by 3 bases. Germline-derived CDR1 and CDR2 are MNHNS and SASEGT. The CDR3 loop spans 16 amino acids. For the CDR3, the DNA is TGTGCCAGCAGTGAACCGCCGGGGGGAGGGACAGATACGCAGTATTTT. Translation: CASSEPPGGGTDTQYF.

This chain links TRBV18 with TRBJ2-3; the D gene is possibly TRBD2 (5 bases). Germline V gene data show CDR1 as KGHSH and CDR2 as LQKENI. This CDR3 contains 15 residues. Deletions cut 6 bases from V and 5 bases from J, with 18 bases between. In nucleotides, the CDR3 is TGTGCCAGCTCTCTAGCCCCGAATCGGCAAGATACGCAGTATTTT. This translates into CASSLAPNRQDTQYF.

CDR3 DNA sequence: TGTGCCAGCAGCTTAGTATCTAGTGATGAGCAGTTCTTC. Its protein product is CASSLVSSDEQFF. This rearrangement joins TRBV11-2 to TRBJ2-1, with D hard to call. V was pared by 1 base and J by 8 bases, with 9 bases between. The CDR3 has 13 residues. Germline lookup yields CDR1 SGHAT and CDR2 FQNNGV.

The chain joins TRBV7-5 to TRBJ1-5; the D call TRBD1 from the table was never checked on the DNA. TRBV7-5 is given as a pseudogene. There are 18 residues in the CDR3. CDR3 nucleotide sequence: TGTGCCAGAAGCTTACCGGGACAGGGGGCTGATAGCAATCAGCCCCAGCATTTT. It yields the protein CARSLPGQGADSNQPQHF.

The genes are TRBV15 and TRBJ2-5; 9 bases agree with TRBD2. Per germline, CDR1 LNHNV and CDR2 YYDKDF (reference sequence). There are 17 residues in the CDR3. With 0 bases clipped from V and 5 bases from J, the junction kept 10 bases outside the gene matches. The CDR3 DNA is TGTGCCACCAGCAGAGACCTTCTAGCGGGGCGGTTTGAGACCCAGTACTTC. Amino acids: CATSRDLLAGRFETQYF.